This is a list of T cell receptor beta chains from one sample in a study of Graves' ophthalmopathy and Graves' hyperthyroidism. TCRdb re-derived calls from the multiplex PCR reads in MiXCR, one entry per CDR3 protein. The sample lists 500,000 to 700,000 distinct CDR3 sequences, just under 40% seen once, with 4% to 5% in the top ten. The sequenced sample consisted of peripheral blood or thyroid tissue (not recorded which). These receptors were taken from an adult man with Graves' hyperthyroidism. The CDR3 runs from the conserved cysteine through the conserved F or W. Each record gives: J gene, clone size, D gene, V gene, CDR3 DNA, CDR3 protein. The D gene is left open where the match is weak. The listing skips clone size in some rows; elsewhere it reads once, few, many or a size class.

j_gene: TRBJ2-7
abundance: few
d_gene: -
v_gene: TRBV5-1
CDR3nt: TGCGCCAGCAGCTTCGAGGGCCCCCCGTTTGACGAGCAGTACTTC
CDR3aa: CASSFEGPPFDEQYF

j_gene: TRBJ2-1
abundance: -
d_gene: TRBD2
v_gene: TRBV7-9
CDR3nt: TGTGCCAGCAGCCCGACTAGCGGAGGTTCCTACAATGAGCAGTTCTTC
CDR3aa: CASSPTSGGSYNEQFF

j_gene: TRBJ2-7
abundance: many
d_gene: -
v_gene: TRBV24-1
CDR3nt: TGTGCCACCAGTGATCAGGGTTCTCGCGAGCAGTACTTC
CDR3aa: CATSDQGSREQYF

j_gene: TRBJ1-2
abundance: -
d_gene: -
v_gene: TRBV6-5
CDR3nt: TGTGCCAGCAGCACTTCGGCGGCTCGATATGGCTACACCTTC
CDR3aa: CASSTSAARYGYTF

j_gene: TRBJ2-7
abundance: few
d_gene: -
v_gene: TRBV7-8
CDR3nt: TGTGCCAGCAGGTCCGGGGAGATCTCCTACGAGCAGTACTTC
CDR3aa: CASRSGEISYEQYF

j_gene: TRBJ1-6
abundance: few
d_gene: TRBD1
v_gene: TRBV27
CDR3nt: TGTGCCAGCAGCCCCGCCCGCAGGGGGCCCAATTCACCCCTCCACTTT
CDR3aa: CASSPARRGPNSPLHF

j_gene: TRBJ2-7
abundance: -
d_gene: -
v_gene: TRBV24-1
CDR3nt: TGTGCCACCAGTGACGGCGGTAGTCCCTACGAGCAGTACTTC
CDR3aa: CATSDGGSPYEQYF

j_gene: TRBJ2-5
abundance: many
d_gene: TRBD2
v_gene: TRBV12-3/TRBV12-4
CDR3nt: TGTGCCAGCAGCGCCGGACTAGCTCAAGAGACCCAGTACTTC
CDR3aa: CASSAGLAQETQYF

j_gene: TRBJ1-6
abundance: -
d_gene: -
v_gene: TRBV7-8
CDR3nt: TGTGCCAGCAGCCAAGGGCAGGCGTTTAATTCACCCCTCCACTTT
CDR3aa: CASSQGQAFNSPLHF

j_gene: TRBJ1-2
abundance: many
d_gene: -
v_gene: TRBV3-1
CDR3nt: TGTGCCAGCAGCCCCCGGGGGCAGGGTGGCTCTGGCTACACCTTC
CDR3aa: CASSPRGQGGSGYTF

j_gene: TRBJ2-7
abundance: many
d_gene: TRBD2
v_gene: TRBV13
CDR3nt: TGTGCCAGCAGCACCGGGGGGAGAAGGGCCGAGCAGTACTTC
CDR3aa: CASSTGGRRAEQYF

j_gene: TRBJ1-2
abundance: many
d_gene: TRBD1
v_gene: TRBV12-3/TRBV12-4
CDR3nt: TGTGCCAGCAGTTTGGGGCAGGGGGCACGGAACTATGGCTACACCTTC
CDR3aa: CASSLGQGARNYGYTF

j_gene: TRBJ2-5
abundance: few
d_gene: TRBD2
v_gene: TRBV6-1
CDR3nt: TGTGCCAGCAGTCCCACTAGCGGGGGCCGCCAAGAGACCCAGTACTTC
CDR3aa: CASSPTSGGRQETQYF

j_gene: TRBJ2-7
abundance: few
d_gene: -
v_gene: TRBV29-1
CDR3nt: TGCAGCGGTACAGGGATTGGGTCCTACGAGCAGTACTTC
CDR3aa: CSGTGIGSYEQYF

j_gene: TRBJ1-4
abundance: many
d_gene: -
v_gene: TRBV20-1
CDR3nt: TGCGCCTCCGAGAGCTATAGGGAGAACCGTCTGTTTTTT
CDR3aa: CASESYRENRLFF

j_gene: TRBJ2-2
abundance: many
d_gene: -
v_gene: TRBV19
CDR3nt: TGTGCCAGCTCGGCAGGGGGGGACACCGGGGAGCTGTTTTTT
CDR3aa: CASSAGGDTGELFF

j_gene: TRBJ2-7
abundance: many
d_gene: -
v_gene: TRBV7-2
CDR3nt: TGTGCCAGCAGGCCCGCCGGGAGCTACGAGCAGTACTTC
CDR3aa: CASRPAGSYEQYF

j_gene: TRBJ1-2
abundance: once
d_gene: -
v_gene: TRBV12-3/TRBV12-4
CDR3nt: TGTGCCAGCAGTTTCGGGAGAGGGATTTATGGCTACACCTTC
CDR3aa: CASSFGRGIYGYTF

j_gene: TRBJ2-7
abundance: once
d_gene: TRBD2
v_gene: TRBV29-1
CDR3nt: TGCAGCGTTGATAACGGGAGGGCGTCCTACAATGAGCAGTACTTC
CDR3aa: CSVDNGRASYNEQYF

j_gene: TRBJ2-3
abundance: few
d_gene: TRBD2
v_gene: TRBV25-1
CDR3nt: TGTGCCAGCACCCGAGAGGGCGGGGGGCCTTTGGATACGCAGTATTTT
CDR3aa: CASTREGGGPLDTQYF

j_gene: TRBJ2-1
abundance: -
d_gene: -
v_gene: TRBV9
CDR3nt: TGTGCCAGCAGCGTAGGAAGGGGGGATGAGCAGTTCTTC
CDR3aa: CASSVGRGDEQFF

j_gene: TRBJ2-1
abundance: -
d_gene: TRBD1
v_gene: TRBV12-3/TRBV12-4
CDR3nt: TGTGCCAGCAGCTCCGGGACAGGGTTCAATGAGCAGTTCTTC
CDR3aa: CASSSGTGFNEQFF

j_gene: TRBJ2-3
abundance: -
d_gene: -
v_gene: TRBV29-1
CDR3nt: TGCGGCGTTGAGGGTCGCGCAGATACGCAGTATTTT
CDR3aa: CGVEGRADTQYF

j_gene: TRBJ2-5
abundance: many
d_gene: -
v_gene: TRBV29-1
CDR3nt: TGCAGCGTTGCGGTAGTCGCCGGGGCCCAGTACTTC
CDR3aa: CSVAVVAGAQYF

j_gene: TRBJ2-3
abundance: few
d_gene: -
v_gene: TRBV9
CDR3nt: TGTGCCAGCAGCGTAGACGCCGGCACAGATACGCAGTATTTT
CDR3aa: CASSVDAGTDTQYF

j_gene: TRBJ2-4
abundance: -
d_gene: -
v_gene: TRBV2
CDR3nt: TGTGCCAGTCTGGTATCGGACCCGACCGCCAAAAACATTCAGTACTTC
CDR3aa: CASLVSDPTAKNIQYF

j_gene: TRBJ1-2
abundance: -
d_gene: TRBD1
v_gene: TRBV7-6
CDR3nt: TGTGCCAGCAGCCCGGACAGGGGGGGAGACTATGGCTACACCTTC
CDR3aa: CASSPDRGGDYGYTF

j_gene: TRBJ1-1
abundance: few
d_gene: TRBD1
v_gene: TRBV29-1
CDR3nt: TGCAGCGTTACCGGGACAGGGGAAGCTTTCTTT
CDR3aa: CSVTGTGEAFF

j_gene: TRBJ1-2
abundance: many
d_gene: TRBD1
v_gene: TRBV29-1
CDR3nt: TGCAACGTTGAGGGACAGCATGGCTACACCTTC
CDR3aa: CNVEGQHGYTF

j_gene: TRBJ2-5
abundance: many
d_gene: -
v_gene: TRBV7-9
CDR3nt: TGTGCCACCAGCTTCGACAATTTTCAAGAGACCCAGTACTTC
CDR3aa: CATSFDNFQETQYF

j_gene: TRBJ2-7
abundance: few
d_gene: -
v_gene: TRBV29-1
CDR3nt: TGCAGCGTGGACACAGGAACCTACGAGCAGTACTTC
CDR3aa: CSVDTGTYEQYF

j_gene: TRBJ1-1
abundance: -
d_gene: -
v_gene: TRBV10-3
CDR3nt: TGTGCCAGCTCACCACTGGAGGGGCTAGGAAACACTGAAGCTTTCTTT
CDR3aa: CASSPLEGLGNTEAFF

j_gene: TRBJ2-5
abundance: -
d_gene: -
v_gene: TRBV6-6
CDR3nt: TGTGCCAGCAGTGGAACAGTGAGGATTCATCAGGAAGAGACCCAGTACTTC
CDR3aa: CASSGTVRIHQEETQYF

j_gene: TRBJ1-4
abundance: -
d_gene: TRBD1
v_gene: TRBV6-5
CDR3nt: TGTGCCAGCAGTTACTCGGGGGACAGGGACAATGAAAAACTGTTTTTT
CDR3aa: CASSYSGDRDNEKLFF

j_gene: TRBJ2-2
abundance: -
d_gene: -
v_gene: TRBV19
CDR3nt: TGTGCCAGTAGTCACCGACGGGGAGGTATCGGGGAGCTGTTTTTT
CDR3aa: CASSHRRGGIGELFF

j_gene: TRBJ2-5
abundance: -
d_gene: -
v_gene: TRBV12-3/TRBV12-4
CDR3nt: TGCGCCAGCAGTTACACCAGGAACCGGGGAGAGACCCAGTACTTC
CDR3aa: CASSYTRNRGETQYF

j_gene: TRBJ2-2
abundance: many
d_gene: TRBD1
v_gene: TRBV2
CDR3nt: TGTGCCAGCAGGGGGGACAGGGACACCGGGGAGCTGTTTTTT
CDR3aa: CASRGDRDTGELFF

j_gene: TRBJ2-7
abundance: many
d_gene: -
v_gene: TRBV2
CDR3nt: TGTGCCAGCAGTGATCGCTACGGGCAGTACTTC
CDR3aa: CASSDRYGQYF

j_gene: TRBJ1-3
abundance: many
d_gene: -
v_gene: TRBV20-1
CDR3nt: TGCAGTGCTAGAGGGCAGAACTCTGGAAACACCATATATTTT
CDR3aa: CSARGQNSGNTIYF

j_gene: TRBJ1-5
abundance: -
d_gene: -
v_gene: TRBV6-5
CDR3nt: TGTGCCAGCAGTACGCCCGGTAATCAGCCCCAGCATTTT
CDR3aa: CASSTPGNQPQHF

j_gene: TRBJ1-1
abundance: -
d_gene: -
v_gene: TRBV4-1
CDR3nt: TGCGCCAGCAGCCAACAGGACCGGAGAACTGAAGCTTTCTTT
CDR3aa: CASSQQDRRTEAFF